The clone carrying this T cell receptor beta chain was seen a handful of times. The sample comes from a study of blood T cell repertoires in COVID-19. Study context: The study drew acute and convalescent COVID-19 samples from the United States, Italy and Spain. Nucleic acid was either cDNA or gDNA, and it came from T cells, B-cell-depleted T cells, or PBMCs.

The CDR3 covers 14 residues. V lost 1 base to trimming and J lost 7 bases, with 14 bases between them. The germline CDR1 and CDR2 sequences are SEHNR and FQNEAQ (reference sequence). Original data processing: From reference gene primer amplification, estimates of nucleated cell counts were derived. Repertoires were generated with immunoSEQ multiplex PCR, while TCRdb's copy carries only in-frame clones and drops some. That table is the source of V, J and clone size, and D and trimming were worked out from the DNA. The repertoire consists of 90,000 to 120,000 clones, with over 65% occurring once and the leading ten covering roughly 29%.

The J gene is TRBJ2-7, the V gene TRBV7-9; possible D gene TRBD2, 5 bases. The sample taken for sequencing was peripheral blood. The receptor comes from a man aged 60-69 years with acute or convalescent COVID-19. DNA of the CDR3: TGTGCCAGCAGCTTAGGAGGACTGTATGGAGAGCAGTACTTC. Its translation is CASSLGGLYGEQYF. The complete variable domain, with remaining parts taken from reference TRBV7-9 and TRBJ2-7, reads DTGVSQNPRHKITKRGQNVTFRCDPISEHNRLYWYRQTLGQGPEFLTYFQNEAQLEKSRLLSDRFSAERPKGSFSTLEIQRTEQGDSAMYLCASSLGGLYGEQYFGPGTRLTVT.